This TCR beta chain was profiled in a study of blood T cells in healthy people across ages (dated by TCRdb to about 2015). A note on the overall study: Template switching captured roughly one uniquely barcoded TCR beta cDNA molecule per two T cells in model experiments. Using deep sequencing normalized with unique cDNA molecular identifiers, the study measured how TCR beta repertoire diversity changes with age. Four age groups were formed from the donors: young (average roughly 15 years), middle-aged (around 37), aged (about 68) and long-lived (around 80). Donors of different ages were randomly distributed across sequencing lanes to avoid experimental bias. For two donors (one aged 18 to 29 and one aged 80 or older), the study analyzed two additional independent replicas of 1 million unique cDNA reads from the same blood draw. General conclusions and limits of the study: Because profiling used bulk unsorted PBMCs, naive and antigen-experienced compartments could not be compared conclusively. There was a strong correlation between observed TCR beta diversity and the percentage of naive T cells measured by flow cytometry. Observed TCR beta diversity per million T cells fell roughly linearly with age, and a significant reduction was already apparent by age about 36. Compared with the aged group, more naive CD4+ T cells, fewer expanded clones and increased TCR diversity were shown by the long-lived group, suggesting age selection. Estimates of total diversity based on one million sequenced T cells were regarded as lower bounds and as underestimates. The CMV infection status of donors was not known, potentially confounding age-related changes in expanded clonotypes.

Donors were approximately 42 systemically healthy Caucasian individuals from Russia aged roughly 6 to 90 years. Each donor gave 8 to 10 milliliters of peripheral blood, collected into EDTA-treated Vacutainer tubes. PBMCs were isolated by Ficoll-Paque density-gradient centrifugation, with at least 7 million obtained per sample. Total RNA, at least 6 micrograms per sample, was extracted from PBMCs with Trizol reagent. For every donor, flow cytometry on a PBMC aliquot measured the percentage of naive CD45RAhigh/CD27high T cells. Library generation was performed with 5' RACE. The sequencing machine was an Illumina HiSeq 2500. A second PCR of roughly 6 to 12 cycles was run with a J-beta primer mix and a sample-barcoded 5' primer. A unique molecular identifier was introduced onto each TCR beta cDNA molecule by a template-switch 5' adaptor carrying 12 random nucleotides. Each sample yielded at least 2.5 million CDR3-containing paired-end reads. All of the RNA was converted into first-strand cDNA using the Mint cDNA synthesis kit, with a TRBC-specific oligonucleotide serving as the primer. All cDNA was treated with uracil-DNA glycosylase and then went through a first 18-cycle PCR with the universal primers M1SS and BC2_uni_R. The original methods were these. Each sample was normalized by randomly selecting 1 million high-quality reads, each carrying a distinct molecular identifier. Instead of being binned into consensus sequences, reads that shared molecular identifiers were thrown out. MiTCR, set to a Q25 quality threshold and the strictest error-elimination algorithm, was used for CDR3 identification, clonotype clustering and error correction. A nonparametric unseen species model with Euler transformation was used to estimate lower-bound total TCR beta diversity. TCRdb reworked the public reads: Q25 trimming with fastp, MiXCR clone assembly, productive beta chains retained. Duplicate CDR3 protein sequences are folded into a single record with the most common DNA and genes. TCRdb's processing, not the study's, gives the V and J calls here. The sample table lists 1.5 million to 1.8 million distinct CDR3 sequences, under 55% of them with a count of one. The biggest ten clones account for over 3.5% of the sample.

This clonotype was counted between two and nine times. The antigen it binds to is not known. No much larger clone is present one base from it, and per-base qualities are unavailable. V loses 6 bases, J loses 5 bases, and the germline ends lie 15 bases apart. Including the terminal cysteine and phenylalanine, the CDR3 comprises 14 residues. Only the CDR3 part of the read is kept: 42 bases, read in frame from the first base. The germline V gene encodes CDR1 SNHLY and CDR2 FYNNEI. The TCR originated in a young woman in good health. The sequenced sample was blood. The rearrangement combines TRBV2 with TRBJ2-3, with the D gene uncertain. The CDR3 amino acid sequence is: CASSDRLVRDTQYF. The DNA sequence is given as TGTGCCAGCAGCGACCGGCTAGTGAGAGATACGCAGTATTTT.